This TCR beta chain was observed in a study of blood T cell repertoires in COVID-19. Across the whole study: Nucleic acid was either cDNA or gDNA, and it came from T cells, B-cell-depleted T cells, or PBMCs.

Original data processing: Using reference gene primer amplification, nucleated cell counts were estimated. Profiling relied on immunoSEQ multiplex PCR, and the TCRdb table lists in-frame clones only, not all of them. V, J and clone size derive from that table, while D and trimming were established from the DNA sequence. Of about 33,000 clones listed, around 88% are singletons. Germline assignment: CDR1 SGHVS and CDR2 FQNEAQ. Trimming took off 4 bases at V and 6 bases at J, with 21 bases between the two ends. The CDR3 is made up of 16 amino acids. The material sequenced was peripheral blood. This receptor was taken from a human donor in a cohort sampled during active COVID-19. The gene calls are TRBV7-8 and TRBJ1-2; a weak D match, TRBD1 (5 bases). CDR3 in DNA: TGTGCCAGCAGCTCCCGCGGGGGAGGGCGGTGGGATGGCTACACCTTC. This sequence encodes CASSSRGGGRWDGYTF.